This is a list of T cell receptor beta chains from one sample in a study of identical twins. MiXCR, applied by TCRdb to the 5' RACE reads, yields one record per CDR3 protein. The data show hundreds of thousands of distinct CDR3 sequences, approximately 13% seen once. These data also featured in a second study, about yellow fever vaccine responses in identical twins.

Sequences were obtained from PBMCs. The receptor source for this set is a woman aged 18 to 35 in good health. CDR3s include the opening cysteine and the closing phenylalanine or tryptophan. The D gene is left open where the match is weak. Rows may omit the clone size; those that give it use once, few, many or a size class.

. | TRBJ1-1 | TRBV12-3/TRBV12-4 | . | CASSLVWGQTEAFF | TGTGCCAGCAGTTTAGTTTGGGGGCAGACTGAAGCTTTCTTT
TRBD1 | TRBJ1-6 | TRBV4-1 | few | CASSQVTGANSPLHF | TGCGCCAGCAGCCAAGTGACAGGGGCTAATTCACCCCTCCACTTT
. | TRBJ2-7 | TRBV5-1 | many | CASSLEVGGGYEQYF | TGCGCCAGCAGCTTGGAGGTGGGAGGAGGCTACGAGCAGTACTTC
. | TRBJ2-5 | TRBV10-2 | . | CASSESGRTQYF | TGCGCCAGCAGTGAGTCCGGAAGGACCCAGTACTTC
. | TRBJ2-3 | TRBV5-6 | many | CASSLLQGTDTQYF | TGTGCCAGCAGCTTGCTACAGGGCACAGATACGCAGTATTTT
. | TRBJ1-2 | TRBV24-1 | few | CATSDTAFYGYTF | TGTGCCACCAGTGACACAGCGTTCTATGGCTACACCTTC
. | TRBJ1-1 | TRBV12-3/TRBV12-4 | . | CASTPLGGVMNTEAFF | TGTGCCAGCACCCCCCTAGGTGGGGTCATGAACACTGAAGCTTTCTTT
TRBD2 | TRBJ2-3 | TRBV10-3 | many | CAISEGNPGLAGVSDTQYF | TGTGCCATCAGTGAGGGCAATCCGGGACTAGCGGGAGTTTCGGATACGCAGTATTTT
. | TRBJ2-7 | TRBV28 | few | CASTGYTYEQYF | TGTGCCAGCACCGGGTATACCTACGAGCAGTACTTC
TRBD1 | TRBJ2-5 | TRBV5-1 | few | CASSSGQLQETQYF | TGCGCCAGCAGCTCGGGACAGCTACAAGAGACCCAGTACTTC
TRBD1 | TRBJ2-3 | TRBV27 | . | CASSLSQRDRAYF | TGTGCCAGCAGTTTGTCCCAACGGGACAGAGCTTATTTT
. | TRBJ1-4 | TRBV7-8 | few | CASSSYGTTNEKLFF | TGTGCCAGCAGCTCATATGGAACAACTAATGAAAAACTGTTTTTT
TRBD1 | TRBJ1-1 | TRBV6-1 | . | CASREGQGVTEAFF | TGTGCCAGCAGGGAAGGACAGGGAGTCACTGAAGCTTTCTTT
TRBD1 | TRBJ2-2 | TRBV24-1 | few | CATSEGQGNTGELFF | TGTGCCACCAGTGAAGGACAGGGGAACACCGGGGAGCTGTTTTTT
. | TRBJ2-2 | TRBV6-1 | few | CASNYGGIGGELFF | TGTGCCAGCAACTATGGTGGCATTGGCGGGGAGCTGTTTTTT
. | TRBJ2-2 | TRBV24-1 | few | CATSDLQTVTGELFF | TGTGCCACCAGTGATTTGCAGACAGTTACCGGGGAGCTGTTTTTT
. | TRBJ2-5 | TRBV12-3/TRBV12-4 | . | CASSRNEGLGTQYF | TGTGCCAGCAGCCGGAATGAAGGGCTGGGGACCCAGTACTTC
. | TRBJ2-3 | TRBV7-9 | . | CASSLLLGTQYF | TGTGCCAGCAGCTTATTGCTCGGTACGCAGTATTTT
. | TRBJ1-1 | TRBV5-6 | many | CASSLPGSTGTEAFF | TGTGCCAGCAGCTTGCCTGGAAGTACGGGGACTGAAGCTTTCTTT
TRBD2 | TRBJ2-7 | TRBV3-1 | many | CASSQRRRLAGNYEQYF | TGTGCCAGCAGCCAAAGGCGGCGACTAGCGGGCAACTACGAGCAGTACTTC
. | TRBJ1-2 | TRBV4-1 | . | CASSQVPETNYGYTF | TGCGCCAGCAGCCAAGTCCCTGAGACTAACTATGGCTACACCTTC
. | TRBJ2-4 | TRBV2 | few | CASSERGWDIQYF | TGTGCCAGCAGTGAAAGGGGATGGGACATTCAGTACTTC
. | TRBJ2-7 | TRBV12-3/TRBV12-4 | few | CASSPVKLSFYEQYF | TGTGCCAGCAGTCCAGTAAAGTTATCCTTCTACGAGCAGTACTTC
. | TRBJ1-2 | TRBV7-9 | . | CASSPSLANYGYTF | TGTGCCAGCAGCCCATCTCTAGCTAACTATGGCTACACCTTC
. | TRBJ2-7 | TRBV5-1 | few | CASKDSTYEQYF | TGCGCCAGCAAAGACAGCACCTACGAGCAGTACTTC
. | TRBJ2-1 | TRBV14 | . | CASSQDFLGRWNEQFF | TGTGCCAGCAGCCAAGATTTCTTGGGTAGGTGGAATGAGCAGTTCTTC
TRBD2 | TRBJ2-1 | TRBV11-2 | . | CASSLVAGGPPEQFF | TGTGCCAGCAGCTTAGTAGCGGGGGGGCCGCCTGAGCAGTTCTTC
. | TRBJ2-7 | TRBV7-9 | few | CASSLDTASSPYEQYF | TGTGCCAGCAGCTTAGATACGGCGTCTTCGCCCTACGAGCAGTACTTC